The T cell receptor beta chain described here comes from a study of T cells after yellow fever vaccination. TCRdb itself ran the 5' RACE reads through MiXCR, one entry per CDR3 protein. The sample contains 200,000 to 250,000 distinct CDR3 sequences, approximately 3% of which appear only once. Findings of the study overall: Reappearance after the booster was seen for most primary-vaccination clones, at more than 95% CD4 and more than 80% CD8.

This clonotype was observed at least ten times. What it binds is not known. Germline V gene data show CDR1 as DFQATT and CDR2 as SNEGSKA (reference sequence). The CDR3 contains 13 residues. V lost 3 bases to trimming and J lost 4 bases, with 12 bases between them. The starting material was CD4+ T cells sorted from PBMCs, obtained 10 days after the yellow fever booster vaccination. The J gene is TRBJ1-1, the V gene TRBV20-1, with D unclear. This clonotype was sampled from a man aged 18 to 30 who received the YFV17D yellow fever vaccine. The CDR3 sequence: CSASGPPATEAFF. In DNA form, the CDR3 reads TGCAGTGCTAGCGGTCCGCCCGCCACTGAAGCTTTCTTT.